The present T cell receptor beta chain was sequenced within a study of blood T cell repertoires in COVID-19. There are a few counts of this clone. Methods used by the authors: Estimation of nucleated cell counts was performed using reference gene primer amplification. This table comes from immunoSEQ multiplex PCR, and its TCRdb copy is limited to in-frame clones, with some not included. V and J calls and clone size are those listed in that table; D and trimming were worked out from the DNA. The sample lists about 150,000 clones, around 84% occurring once. CDR3 length: 13 residues. V lost 11 bases to trimming and J lost 7 bases, with 20 bases between them. In germline, CDR1 is SNHLY, CDR2 FYNNEI.

Material: PBMCs or T cells enriched from blood (not recorded which). The V call is TRBV2, the J call TRBJ1-1; the D is unclear. This receptor was taken from a man between 45 and 60 years old who had recovered from COVID-19. Here the CDR3 reads CASKGPAAGEAFF. DNA for the CDR3: TGTGCCTCGAAGGGCCCTGCGGCGGGTGAAGCTTTCTTT. Based on the CDR3 plus reference TRBV2 and TRBJ1-1, the full variable domain is EPEVTQTPSHQVTQMGQEVILRCVPISNHLYFYWYRQILGQKVEFLVSFYNNEISEKSEIFDDQFSVERPDGSNFTLKIRSTKLEDSAMYFCASKGPAAGEAFFGQGTRLTVV.